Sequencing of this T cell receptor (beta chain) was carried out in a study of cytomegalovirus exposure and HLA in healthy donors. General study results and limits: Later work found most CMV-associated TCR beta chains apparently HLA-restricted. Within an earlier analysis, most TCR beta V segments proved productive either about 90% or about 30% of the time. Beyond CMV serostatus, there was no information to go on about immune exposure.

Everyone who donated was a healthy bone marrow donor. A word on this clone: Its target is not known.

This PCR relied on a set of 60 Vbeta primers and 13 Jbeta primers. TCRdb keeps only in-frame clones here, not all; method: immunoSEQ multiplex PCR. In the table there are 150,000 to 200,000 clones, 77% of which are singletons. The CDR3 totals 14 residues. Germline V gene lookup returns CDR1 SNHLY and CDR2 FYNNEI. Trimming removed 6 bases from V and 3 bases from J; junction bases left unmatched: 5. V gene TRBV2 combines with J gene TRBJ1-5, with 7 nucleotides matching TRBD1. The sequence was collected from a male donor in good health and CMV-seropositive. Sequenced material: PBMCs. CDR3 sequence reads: CASSLQGHNQPQHF. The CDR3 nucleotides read TGTGCCAGCAGCCTACAGGGGCACAATCAGCCCCAGCATTTT.